These T cell receptor beta chains were read from a single sample in a study of T cells in Graves' hyperthyroidism and ophthalmopathy. Each CDR3 protein gets one entry after TCRdb re-called the multiplex PCR reads with MiXCR. The data hold hundreds of thousands of distinct CDR3 sequences, with 12% to 15% observed a single time. The sequencing sample was made of blood. Every receptor here comes from a woman between 18 and 29 years old with Graves' hyperthyroidism. Each CDR3 is given with its conserved first and last residue. A D gene is named only where the DNA matches it firmly. Clone size is given for some rows only: seen once, a few or many times, or a class if the clone is expanded.

j_call clone_size d_call v_call cdr3_aa cdr3_nt
TRBJ2-1 many NA TRBV12-3/TRBV12-4 CASSLGGPSWHEQFF TGTGCCAGCAGTTTAGGCGGGCCGTCGTGGCATGAGCAGTTCTTC
TRBJ1-3 NA NA TRBV7-3 CASIDSGRERLSGNTIYF TGTGCCAGCATCGATTCGGGCAGGGAGAGACTTTCCGGAAACACCATATATTTT
TRBJ1-2 NA NA TRBV6-2/TRBV6-3 CASNTGRYGYTF TGTGCCAGCAACACAGGTCGCTATGGCTACACCTTC
TRBJ2-1 NA TRBD1 TRBV6-1 CASTKGTGNYYNEQFF TGTGCCAGCACCAAAGGGACAGGAAATTACTACAATGAGCAGTTCTTC
TRBJ2-1 many NA TRBV7-2 CASSFDAAGRYNEQFF TGTGCCAGCAGCTTCGACGCAGCGGGTCGATACAATGAGCAGTTCTTC
TRBJ2-6 few NA TRBV6-1 CASSDNSGANVLTF TGTGCCAGCAGTGACAACTCTGGGGCCAACGTCCTGACTTTC
TRBJ2-1 NA NA TRBV19 CASSIDRGREQFF TGTGCCAGTAGTATAGATCGGGGGCGGGAGCAGTTCTTC
TRBJ2-3 NA TRBD1 TRBV5-1 CASSFNTGGFDTQYF TGCGCCAGCAGCTTTAATACAGGGGGATTCGATACGCAGTATTTT
TRBJ2-7 few NA TRBV29-1 CSVLIVIEQYF TGCAGCGTTCTAATCGTCATCGAGCAGTACTTC
TRBJ2-7 NA TRBD1 TRBV7-9 CASSLTWDRDGEQYF TGTGCCAGCAGCCTGACCTGGGACAGGGATGGCGAGCAGTACTTC
TRBJ1-2 many NA TRBV18 CASSERKGVGYTF TGTGCCAGCTCAGAGCGGAAGGGAGTAGGCTACACCTTC
TRBJ1-1 many NA TRBV14 CASSQGLSLSMNTEAFF TGTGCCAGCAGCCAAGGCCTCAGCCTCTCCATGAACACTGAAGCTTTCTTT
TRBJ1-1 few NA TRBV27 CASAGRAEAFF TGTGCCAGCGCTGGGAGGGCTGAAGCTTTCTTT
TRBJ1-2 NA TRBD1 TRBV30 CAWSPDRGAYGYTF TGTGCCTGGAGTCCAGACAGGGGAGCGTATGGCTACACCTTC
TRBJ2-7 many NA TRBV20-1 CSAGRDGPYSEQYF TGCAGTGCTGGCCGGGACGGCCCGTACAGCGAGCAGTACTTC
TRBJ2-3 few TRBD1 TRBV10-2 CASSESTLTGEDTQYF TGCGCCAGCAGTGAGTCGACTTTGACAGGGGAGGATACGCAGTATTTT
TRBJ1-1 many NA TRBV12-3/TRBV12-4 CASSFGENTEAFF TGTGCCAGCAGTTTTGGTGAGAACACTGAAGCTTTCTTT
TRBJ2-7 NA NA TRBV6-5 CASSYVGLLSEQYF TGTGCCAGCAGTTACGTGGGACTCCTCAGCGAGCAGTACTTC
TRBJ2-7 many NA TRBV28 CASSSSPRGSYEQYF TGTGCCAGCAGTTCCTCACCGAGGGGTAGCTACGAGCAGTACTTC
TRBJ1-1 NA TRBD1 TRBV20-1 CSARGQFEAFF TGCAGTGCTAGGGGACAGTTCGAAGCTTTCTTT
TRBJ2-5 many TRBD2 TRBV28 CASSAAGRETQYF TGTGCCAGCAGTGCAGCGGGAAGAGAGACCCAGTACTTC
TRBJ2-1 many NA TRBV18 CASSLRNSLNEQFF TGTGCCAGCTCTCTCCGAAACTCCCTGAATGAGCAGTTCTTC
TRBJ2-1 NA TRBD2 TRBV24-1 CATTSGAYNEQFF TGTGCCACCACCAGCGGGGCCTACAATGAGCAGTTCTTC
TRBJ1-1 few NA TRBV9 CASSAITGSTEAFF TGTGCCAGCAGCGCCATAACAGGGAGTACTGAAGCTTTCTTT
TRBJ2-5 few TRBD1 TRBV20-1 CSAATGNQETQYF TGCAGTGCGGCGACAGGGAACCAAGAGACCCAGTACTTC
TRBJ2-7 NA NA TRBV27 CASSLFPGVYEQYF TGTGCCAGCAGTTTATTTCCGGGAGTGTACGAGCAGTACTTC
TRBJ2-3 few NA TRBV27 CASSFLGGTDTQYF TGTGCCAGCAGTTTTCTGGGAGGCACAGATACGCAGTATTTT